Below are 22 T cell receptor beta chains sequenced from a single sample in a study of shared clonotypes between healthy human individuals. Data came from immunoSEQ multiplex PCR; TCRdb stores just in-frame clones and leaves some out. In the table there are about 2.3 million clones, more than 80% of which are singletons. The specimen sequenced was naive CD4+ T cells from PBMCs. The subset denotes: CD45RA+ positively selected. The receptors derive from a young man in good health. Some clones in this sample may be carry-over from other donors' samples.

This chain uses TRBV2 with TRBJ1-1; D might be TRBD1 (6 bases). The CDR3 consists of 15 residues. The V and J ends lost 6 bases and 3 bases respectively, with 17 bases between them. Germline loops: CDR1 SNHLY, CDR2 FYNNEI. CDR3 residues: CASRMGALGDTEAFF. Written as DNA, the CDR3 is TGTGCCAGCAGGATGGGGGCCCTCGGGGACACTGAAGCTTTCTTT.

The rearrangement links TRBV5-4 to TRBJ2-2, with D possibly TRBD1 on 6 matching bases. V dropped 3 bases and J dropped 4 bases, with 13 bases sitting between them. This CDR3 has 15 amino acids. Germline lookup yields CDR1 SGHNT and CDR2 YYREEE (reference sequence). CDR3 DNA sequence: TGTGCCAGCAGCTCGACGAAGACAGGCACCGGGGAGCTGTTTTTT. It codes for CASSSTKTGTGELFF.

The J gene is TRBJ2-3, the V gene TRBV5-5; possible D gene TRBD1, 5 bases. This CDR3 comprises 16 residues. Germline CDR1 is SGHKS and CDR2 is YYEKEE (reference sequence). Deletions cut 2 bases from V and 3 bases from J, with 16 bases between. CDR3 coding DNA: TGTGCCAGCAGCTTTTTGTTGGGTCAGGGAACAGATACGCAGTATTTT. Its protein product is CASSFLLGQGTDTQYF. Full variable domain (rest looked up from reference TRBV5-5 and TRBJ2-3): DAGVTQSPTHLIKTRGQQVTLRCSPISGHKSVSWYQQVLGQGPQFIFQYYEKEERGRGNFPDRFSARQFPNYSSELNVNALLLGDSALYLCASSFLLGQGTDTQYFGPGTRLTVL.

On this clone: Different DNA sequences within this sample yield the same CDR3. The chain is built from TRBV5-1 and TRBJ2-1, with unresolved D. The germline V gene encodes CDR1 SGHRS and CDR2 YFSETQ. There are 16 residues in the CDR3. Trimming removed 0 bases at V and 0 bases at J, with 10 bases between. CDR3 in DNA: TGCGCCAGCAGCTTGGGGGGTGCCAGCTCCTACAATGAGCAGTTCTTC. Its translation is CASSLGGASSYNEQFF.

The chain recombines TRBV28 with TRBJ1-1, with no clear D. Germline V gene data show CDR1 as MDHEN and CDR2 as SYDVKM. The V end lost 10 bases, the J end lost 3 bases, and 12 bases lay between the germline ends. There are 12 residues in the CDR3. The CDR3 protein is CATSPLYTEAFF. CDR3 bases: TGTGCCACCTCCCCCTTATACACTGAAGCTTTCTTT.

The chain couples TRBV18 to TRBJ2-1; D is unresolved. Trimming stripped 1 base from V and 0 bases from J, with 7 bases between. This CDR3 is built from 15 residues. CDR1 is KGHSH, CDR2 LQKENI, per germline. The CDR3 DNA reads TGTGCCAGCTCACCACGCGAGAGCTCCTACAATGAGCAGTTCTTC. Translated, it gives CASSPRESSYNEQFF. The full variable domain, its missing parts supplied by reference TRBV18 and TRBJ2-1, is NAGVMQNPRHLVRRRGQEARLRCSPMKGHSHVYWYRQLPEEGLKFMVYLQKENIIDESGMPKERFSAEFPKEGPSILRIQQVVRGDSAAYFCASSPRESSYNEQFFGPGTRLTVL.

This chain links TRBV4-2 with TRBJ1-2, with a weak D call TRBD1 (5 bases). CDR3 length equals 12 residues. Trimming pared 0 bases from V and 13 bases from J, leaving 12 bases between. Germline V gene data show CDR1 as LGHNA and CDR2 as YNFKEQ. CDR3 protein: CASSQDRGVLTF. As DNA, the CDR3 is TGTGCCAGCAGCCAAGACCGAGGGGTTCTCACCTTC.

The gene calls are TRBV11-1 and TRBJ2-3; a weak D match, TRBD1 (6 bases). V was trimmed by 7 bases and J by 3 bases, leaving 17 bases between them. Germline V gene sequence: CDR1 SGHAT, CDR2 FQDESV (reference sequence). The CDR3 sequence is 15 residues long. In DNA, the CDR3 is TGTGCCAGCACCCCATGGGGCAGGGGTACAGATACGCAGTATTTT. Translating gives CASTPWGRGTDTQYF.

The chain couples TRBV5-1 to TRBJ1-5; D possibly corresponds to TRBD1 (5 bases). This CDR3 has 14 residues. CDR1 is SGHRS, CDR2 YFSETQ, per germline. V dropped 4 bases and J dropped 5 bases, with 13 bases sitting between them. The CDR3 reads CASSLMGGDQPQHF. CDR3 DNA: TGCGCCAGCAGCCTCATGGGAGGGGATCAGCCCCAGCATTTT.

The gene calls are TRBV30 and TRBJ1-2; 12 nucleotides align to TRBD1. Trimming removed 2 bases from V and 8 bases from J; junction bases left unmatched: 9. Germline assignment: CDR1 GTSNPN and CDR2 SVGIG (reference sequence). The CDR3 runs 15 residues. In DNA form, the CDR3 reads TGTGCCTGGAGTAAACCGGGACAGGGGGCTGGGGGCTACACCTTC. This gives the protein CAWSKPGQGAGGYTF.

The chain is built from TRBV7-3 and TRBJ2-4; weak D call: TRBD2 (6 bases). This CDR3 has 15 amino acids. V lost 4 bases and J 0 bases, leaving 10 bases between the germline ends. Germline V gene lookup returns CDR1 SGHTA and CDR2 FQGTGA. The CDR3 sequence is CASSSGSLAKNIQYF. As DNA, the CDR3 is TGTGCCAGCAGCTCCGGGAGTCTAGCCAAAAACATTCAGTACTTC.

V and J are TRBV5-1 and TRBJ1-1, with D uncertain. The CDR3 extends over 14 amino acids. Germline CDR1 and CDR2: SGHRS and YFSETQ. Trimming removed 1 base at V and 5 bases at J, with 12 bases between. The CDR3 is CASSLPGRITEAFF. The CDR3 DNA follows: TGCGCCAGCAGCTTGCCGGGGAGAATAACTGAAGCTTTCTTT. Based on the CDR3 plus reference TRBV5-1 and TRBJ1-1, the full variable domain is KAGVTQTPRYLIKTRGQQVTLSCSPISGHRSVSWYQQTPGQGLQFLFEYFSETQRNKGNFPGRFSGRQFSNSRSEMNVSTLELGDSALYLCASSLPGRITEAFFGQGTRLTVV.

The V gene is TRBV7-9, the J gene TRBJ2-5, with D perhaps assigned TRBD1 or TRBD2 (6 bases each). Germline V gene lookup returns CDR1 SEHNR and CDR2 FQNEAQ (reference sequence). The CDR3 is 15 residues long. The V gene lost 0 bases and the J gene lost 5 bases, with 13 bases spanning the gap. CDR3 nucleotides: TGTGCCAGCAGCTTAGCCGGGGGCCGGGGGGAGACCCAGTACTTC. This translates into CASSLAGGRGETQYF.

The chain couples TRBV5-1 to TRBJ2-1, with 8 bases lining up with TRBD2. The V gene end was trimmed by 3 bases and the J gene end by 0 bases; junction bases not matched to a gene: 11. There are 18 residues in the CDR3. Germline CDR1 SGHRS, CDR2 YFSETQ. The CDR3 sequence: CASSSRGSGTSSYNEQFF. The CDR3, as DNA: TGCGCCAGCAGCTCCCGGGGTAGCGGGACGAGCTCCTACAATGAGCAGTTCTTC.

The chain combines TRBV7-2 with TRBJ2-1; D is ambiguous. Deletions cut 11 bases from V and 2 bases from J, with 16 bases between. The CDR3 totals 14 residues. Per the germline V gene, CDR1 is SGHTA and CDR2 is FQGNSA. CDR3 sequence reads: CASSTQQTYNEQFF. The CDR3 bases are TGTGCCTCGTCGACACAACAAACCTACAATGAGCAGTTCTTC.

The V and J genes are TRBV5-1 and TRBJ2-6; unclear D gene. CDR1 and CDR2 from the germline V gene are SGHRS and YFSETQ. V lost 1 base and J lost 0, with 11 bases in between. The CDR3 extends over 17 amino acids. This CDR3 reads CASSLIPGYSGANVLTF. The CDR3 DNA is TGCGCCAGCAGCTTGATCCCAGGCTACTCTGGGGCCAACGTCCTGACTTTC.

This chain connects TRBV2 to TRBJ1-4; D perhaps matches TRBD1 (6 bases). Between the trimmed V and J ends, which lost 6 bases and 7 bases, there was a span of 18 bases. There are 15 residues in the CDR3. CDR1 is SNHLY, CDR2 FYNNEI, per germline. The CDR3 region is CASRTQGTRGEKLFF. DNA for the CDR3: TGTGCCAGCAGGACCCAGGGGACCCGAGGTGAAAAACTGTTTTTT.

As for this clone: At the DNA level, this CDR3 is encoded by other sequences in the same sample as well. The chain is built from TRBV5-1 and TRBJ1-1, with TRBD1 identical over 7 bases. This CDR3 is 15 amino acids long. The germline gives CDR1 SGHRS, CDR2 YFSETQ. Trimming removed 1 base from V and 1 base from J; junction bases left unmatched: 4. The CDR3 nucleotides read TGCGCCAGCAGCTTGCTGTCAGGGGGGAACACTGAAGCTTTCTTT. Protein product: CASSLLSGGNTEAFF.

The gene calls are TRBV27 and TRBJ2-5; 15 bases fit TRBD2. V lost 2 bases, J lost 5 bases, and 6 bases stayed unmatched. Germline CDR1 MNHEY, CDR2 SMNVEV (reference sequence). The CDR3 runs to 17 residues. The DNA of the CDR3 is TGTGCCAGCAGTTTACGGACTAGCGGGAGGGCCTCGGAGACCCAGTACTTC. It yields the protein CASSLRTSGRASETQYF.

The V and J genes are TRBV4-3 and TRBJ1-3; D unresolved. The length of the CDR3 is 15 residues. From germline, CDR1 is LGHNA and CDR2 YSLEER. Trimming pared 1 base from V and 3 bases from J, leaving 10 bases between. For the CDR3, the DNA is TGCGCCAGCAGCCAAGCCTTCGGGCGTGGAAACACCATATATTTT. Translation gives CASSQAFGRGNTIYF.

This chain joins TRBV6-4 and TRBJ2-5; no definite D call. CDR3 length: 9 residues. Trimming shortened V by 5 bases and J by 14 bases, and 9 bases separated the two germline ends. Germline lookup yields CDR1 MRHNA and CDR2 SNTAGT. CDR3 nucleotide sequence: TGTGCCAGCAGTCTTGACGCCTACTTC. It codes for CASSLDAYF.

This clone was counted only a few times. The chain joins TRBV2 to TRBJ1-1, with D uncertain. The CDR3 consists of 14 residues. V was shortened by 7 bases and J by 1 base, with 13 bases between the two germline ends. CDR1 and CDR2 (germline): SNHLY, FYNNEI. The CDR3 reads CASTTPTTNTEAFF. CDR3 DNA sequence: TGTGCCAGCACCACCCCGACAACGAACACTGAAGCTTTCTTT.